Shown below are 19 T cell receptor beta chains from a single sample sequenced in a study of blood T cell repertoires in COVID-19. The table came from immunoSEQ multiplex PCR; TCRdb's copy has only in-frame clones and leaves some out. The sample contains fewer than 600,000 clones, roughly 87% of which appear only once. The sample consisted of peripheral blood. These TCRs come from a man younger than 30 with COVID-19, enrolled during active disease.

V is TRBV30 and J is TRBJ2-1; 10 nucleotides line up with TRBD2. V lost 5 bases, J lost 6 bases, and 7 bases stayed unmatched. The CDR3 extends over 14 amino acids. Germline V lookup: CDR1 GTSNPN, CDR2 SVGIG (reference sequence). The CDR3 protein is CAWSGLALSNEQFF. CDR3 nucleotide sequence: TGTGCCTGGTCGGGACTAGCGTTGAGCAATGAGCAGTTCTTC.

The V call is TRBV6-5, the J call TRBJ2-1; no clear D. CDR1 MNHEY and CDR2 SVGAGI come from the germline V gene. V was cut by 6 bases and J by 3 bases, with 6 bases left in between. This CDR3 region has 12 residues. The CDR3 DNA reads TGTGCCAGCAGCCACAACTACAATGAGCAGTTCTTC. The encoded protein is CASSHNYNEQFF.

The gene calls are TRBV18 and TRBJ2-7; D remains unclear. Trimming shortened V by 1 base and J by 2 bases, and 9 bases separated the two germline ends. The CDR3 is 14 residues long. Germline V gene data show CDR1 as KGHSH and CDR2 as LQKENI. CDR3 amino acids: CASSPLAEPYEQYF. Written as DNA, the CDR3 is TGTGCCAGCTCACCACTTGCGGAACCCTACGAGCAGTACTTC. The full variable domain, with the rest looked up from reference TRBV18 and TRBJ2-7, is NAGVMQNPRHLVRRRGQEARLRCSPMKGHSHVYWYRQLPEEGLKFMVYLQKENIIDESGMPKERFSAEFPKEGPSILRIQQVVRGDSAAYFCASSPLAEPYEQYFGPGTRLTVT.

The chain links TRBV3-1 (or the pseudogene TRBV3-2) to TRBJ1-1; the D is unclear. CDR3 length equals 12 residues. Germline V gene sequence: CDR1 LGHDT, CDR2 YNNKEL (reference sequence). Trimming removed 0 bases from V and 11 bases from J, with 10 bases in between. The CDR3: CASSQDWGDAFF. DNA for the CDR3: TGTGCCAGCAGCCAAGATTGGGGAGACGCTTTCTTT.

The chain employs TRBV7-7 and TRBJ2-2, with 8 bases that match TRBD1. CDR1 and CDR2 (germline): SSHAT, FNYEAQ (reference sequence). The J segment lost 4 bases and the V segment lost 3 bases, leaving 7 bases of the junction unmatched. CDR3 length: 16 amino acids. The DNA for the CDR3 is TGTGCCAGCAGCTTCGCAGGGGGCCTCAGCACCGGGGAGCTGTTTTTT. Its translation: CASSFAGGLSTGELFF. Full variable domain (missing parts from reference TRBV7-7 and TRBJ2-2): GAGVSQSPRYKVTKRGQDVTLRCDPISSHATLYWYQQALGQGPEFLTYFNYEAQPDKSGLPSDRFSAERPEGSISTLTIQRTEQRDSAMYRCASSFAGGLSTGELFFGEGSRLTVL.

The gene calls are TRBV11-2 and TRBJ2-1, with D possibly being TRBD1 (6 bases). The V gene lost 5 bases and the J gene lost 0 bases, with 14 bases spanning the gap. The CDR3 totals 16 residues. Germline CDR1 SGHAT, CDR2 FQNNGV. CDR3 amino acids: CASSGKGVSSYNEQFF. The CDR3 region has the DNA TGTGCCAGCAGCGGAAAGGGGGTTAGCTCCTACAATGAGCAGTTCTTC.

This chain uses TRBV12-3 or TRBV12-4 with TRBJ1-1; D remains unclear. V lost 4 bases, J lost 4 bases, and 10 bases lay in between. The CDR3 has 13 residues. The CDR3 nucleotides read TGTGCCAGCAGTTCCCCCGGACTCACTGAAGCTTTCTTT. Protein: CASSSPGLTEAFF.

The CDR3 sequence is CASSQAADSRYEQYF. In nucleotides, the CDR3 is TGTGCCAGCAGCCAAGCCGCGGACAGCCGCTACGAGCAGTACTTC. This sequence joins TRBV4-2 and TRBJ2-7; D is perhaps TRBD1 (6 bases). Germline assignment: CDR1 LGHNA and CDR2 YNFKEQ. CDR3 size: 15 residues. V was clipped by 1 base and J by 3 bases, with 13 bases between them.

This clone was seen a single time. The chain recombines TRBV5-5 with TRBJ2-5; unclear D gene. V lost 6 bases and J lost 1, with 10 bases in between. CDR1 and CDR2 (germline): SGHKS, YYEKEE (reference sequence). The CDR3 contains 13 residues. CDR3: CASTHWAQETQYF. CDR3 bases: TGTGCCAGCACCCACTGGGCCCAAGAGACCCAGTACTTC.

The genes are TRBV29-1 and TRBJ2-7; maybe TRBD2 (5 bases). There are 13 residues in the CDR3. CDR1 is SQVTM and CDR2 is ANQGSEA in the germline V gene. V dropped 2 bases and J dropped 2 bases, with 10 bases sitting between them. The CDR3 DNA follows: TGCAGCGTTGAATCCGGGGTCCCCTACGAGCAGTACTTC. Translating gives CSVESGVPYEQYF.

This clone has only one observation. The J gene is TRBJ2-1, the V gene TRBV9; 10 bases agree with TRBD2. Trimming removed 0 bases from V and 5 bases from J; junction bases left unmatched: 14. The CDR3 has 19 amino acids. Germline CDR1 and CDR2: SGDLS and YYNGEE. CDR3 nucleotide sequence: TGTGCCAGCAGCGTAGCTACCAGGGTAACTAGCGGGGTTAACAATGAGCAGTTCTTC. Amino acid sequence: CASSVATRVTSGVNNEQFF.

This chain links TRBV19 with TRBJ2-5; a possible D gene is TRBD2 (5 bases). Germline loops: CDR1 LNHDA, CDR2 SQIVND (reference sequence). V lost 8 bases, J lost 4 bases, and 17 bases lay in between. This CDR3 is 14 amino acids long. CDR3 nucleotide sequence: TGTGCCAGTCATCCCCCGGGGAGAGGAGAGACCCAGTACTTC. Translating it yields CASHPPGRGETQYF.

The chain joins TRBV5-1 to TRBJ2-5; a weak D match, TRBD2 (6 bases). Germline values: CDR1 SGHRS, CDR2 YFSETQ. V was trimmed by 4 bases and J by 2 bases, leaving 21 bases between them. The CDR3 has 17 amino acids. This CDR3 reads CASSTQKTRPLQETQYF. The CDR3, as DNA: TGCGCCAGCAGCACGCAGAAGACTAGACCCTTACAAGAGACCCAGTACTTC.

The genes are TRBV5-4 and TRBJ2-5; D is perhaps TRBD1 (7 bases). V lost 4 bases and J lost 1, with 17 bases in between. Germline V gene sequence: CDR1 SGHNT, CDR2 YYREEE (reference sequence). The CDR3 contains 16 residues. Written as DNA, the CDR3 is TGTGCCAGCAGCCCAAGACAGGGAGGCTCCCAAGAGACCCAGTACTTC. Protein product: CASSPRQGGSQETQYF.

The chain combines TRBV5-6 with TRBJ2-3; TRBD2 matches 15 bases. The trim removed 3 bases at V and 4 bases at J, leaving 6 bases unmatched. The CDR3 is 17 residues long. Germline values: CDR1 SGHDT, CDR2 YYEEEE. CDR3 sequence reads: CASSWTSGRAGSDTQYF. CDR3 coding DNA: TGTGCCAGCAGCTGGACTAGCGGGAGGGCCGGGTCAGATACGCAGTATTTT. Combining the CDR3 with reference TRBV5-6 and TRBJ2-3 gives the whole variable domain DAGVTQSPTHLIKTRGQQVTLRCSPKSGHDTVSWYQQALGQGPQFIFQYYEEEERQRGNFPDRFSGHQFPNYSSELNVNALLLGDSALYLCASSWTSGRAGSDTQYFGPGTRLTVL.

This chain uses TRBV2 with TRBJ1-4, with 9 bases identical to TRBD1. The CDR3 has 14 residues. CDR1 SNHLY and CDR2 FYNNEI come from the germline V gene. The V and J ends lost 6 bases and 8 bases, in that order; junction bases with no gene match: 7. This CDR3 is CASRGDRVGEKLFF. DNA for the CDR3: TGTGCCAGCAGGGGGGACAGGGTTGGAGAAAAACTGTTTTTT.

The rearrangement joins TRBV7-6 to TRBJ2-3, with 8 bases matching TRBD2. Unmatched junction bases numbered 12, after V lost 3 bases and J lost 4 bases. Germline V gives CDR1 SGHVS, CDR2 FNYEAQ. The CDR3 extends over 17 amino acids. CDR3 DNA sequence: TGTGCCAGCAGCTTTAGCGGGGCCCATACCCCCCCAGATACGCAGTATTTT. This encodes CASSFSGAHTPPDTQYF.

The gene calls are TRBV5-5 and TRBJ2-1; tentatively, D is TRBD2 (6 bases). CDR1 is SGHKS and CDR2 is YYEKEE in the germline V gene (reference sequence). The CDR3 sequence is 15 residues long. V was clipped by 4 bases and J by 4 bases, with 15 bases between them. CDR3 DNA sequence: TGTGCCAGCAGCGTCACGGGGGACCTTTACAATGAGCAGTTCTTC. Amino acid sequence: CASSVTGDLYNEQFF.

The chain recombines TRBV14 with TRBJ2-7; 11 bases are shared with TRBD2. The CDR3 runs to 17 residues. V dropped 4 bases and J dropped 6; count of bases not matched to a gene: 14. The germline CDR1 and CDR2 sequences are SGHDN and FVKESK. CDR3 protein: CASSPIKGSGRVGEQYF. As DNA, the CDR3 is TGTGCCAGCAGCCCCATTAAGGGTAGCGGGAGGGTTGGCGAGCAGTACTTC.